This TCR beta chain was recorded in a study of cytomegalovirus exposure and HLA in healthy donors. This CDR3 is built from 14 residues. The V gene's germline CDR1 is MDHEN and CDR2 SYDVKM. V was pared by 6 bases and J by 4 bases, with 6 bases of the junction left unmatched. The PCR employed 60 Vbeta primers together with 13 Jbeta primers. TCRdb's table, derived via immunoSEQ multiplex PCR, lists solely in-frame clones and lacks some. The table for this sample gives 75,000 to 95,000 clones. The sample consisted of PBMCs. The source of this sequence is a woman aged 60-75 years in good health and CMV-seronegative. V and J are TRBV28 and TRBJ1-2, with TRBD1 identical over 9 bases. The CDR3 is CASRTGGEGYGYTF. CDR3 nucleotide sequence: TGTGCCAGCAGGACAGGGGGAGAGGGCTATGGCTACACCTTC.